A single TCR beta chain is shown here with its context. Its antigen remains unknown. This entry belongs to a study of OX40 agonist ivuxolimab in advanced cancers. Findings of the study overall: Some patients without response likewise showed low normalized clonal expansion. Low clonal expansion, among the lowest seen, marked partial responders at 0.1-3.0 mg/kg. In general, CD8+ T cells held more expanded clones than CD4+ did, on average.

J was trimmed by 4 bases and V by 5 bases; bases with no gene match: 6. Germline CDR1 SGHRS, CDR2 YFSETQ. This CDR3 contains 14 residues. Some clones are missing from TCRdb's copy, which holds only in-frame ones; the method was immunoSEQ multiplex PCR. The repertoire holds roughly 77,000 clones, with 80% to 95% as singletons. The J gene is TRBJ1-5, the V gene TRBV5-1, with 7 bases matching TRBD1. The clonotype was recovered from an adult with an advanced solid tumor such as melanoma, head and neck, liver or kidney cancer. The input for sequencing was CD4+ or CD8+ T cells sorted from blood, taken in a trial of the OX40 agonist ivuxolimab. In nucleotides, the CDR3 is TGCGCCAGCAGTCTAGGACAGGAAAATCAGCCCCAGCATTTT. Amino acid sequence: CASSLGQENQPQHF. Looking up the rest from reference TRBV5-1 and TRBJ1-5 gives the full variable domain: KAGVTQTPRYLIKTRGQQVTLSCSPISGHRSVSWYQQTPGQGLQFLFEYFSETQRNKGNFPGRFSGRQFSNSRSEMNVSTLELGDSALYLCASSLGQENQPQHFGDGTRLSIL.